This is a list of T cell receptor beta chains from one sample in a study of post-analysis software for immune sequencing data. From the PCR reads, TCRdb called clonotypes with MiXCR, one entry per CDR3 protein. This sample has some 500,000 distinct CDR3 sequences, with less than 45% found just once. Sequencing was carried out using blood. Receptors originate from a girl aged 5-17 years with multiple sclerosis. The CDR3 runs from the conserved cysteine through the conserved F or W. D genes are given only for firm matches. Only some rows state a clone size, as once, few, many or a class for expanded clones.

TRBD1,-,TRBJ2-7,TRBV6-5,CASSSTGGIDEQYF,TGTGCCAGCAGTTCCACAGGGGGCATTGACGAGCAGTACTTC
TRBD1,few,TRBJ2-7,TRBV27,CASSYAGTGSYEQYF,TGTGCCAGCAGTTATGCCGGGACAGGGTCTTACGAGCAGTACTTC
-,few,TRBJ1-2,TRBV7-9,CASSLALGPTYGYTF,TGTGCCAGCAGCTTAGCCCTGGGACCGACCTATGGCTACACCTTC
-,-,TRBJ2-5,TRBV7-2,CASSLGRREETQYF,TGTGCCAGCAGCTTAGGTCGGAGGGAAGAGACCCAGTACTTC
TRBD2,-,TRBJ2-1,TRBV10-1,CASSDQAGALYNEQFF,TGCGCCAGCAGTGACCAAGCGGGGGCCCTTTACAATGAGCAGTTCTTC
TRBD2,many,TRBJ2-3,TRBV20-1,CSARAGGRTDTQYF,TGCAGTGCTAGAGCGGGCGGGAGGACAGATACGCAGTATTTT
-,few,TRBJ2-7,TRBV7-9,CASSSAGRSYEQYF,TGTGCCAGCAGCTCGGCTGGTCGCTCCTACGAGCAGTACTTC
TRBD2,-,TRBJ2-1,TRBV12-3/TRBV12-4,CASSFAGTSNEQFF,TGTGCCAGCAGTTTCGCCGGGACTAGCAATGAGCAGTTCTTC
TRBD2,-,TRBJ2-7,TRBV28,CASSPLGLAGNYEQYF,TGTGCCAGCAGTCCCCTCGGACTAGCGGGGAACTACGAGCAGTACTTC
TRBD1,-,TRBJ2-3,TRBV29-1,CSGPRTGTTDTQYF,TGCAGCGGTCCTCGGACAGGGACCACAGATACGCAGTATTTT
-,once,TRBJ1-5,TRBV4-1,CASSPGSHQPQHF,TGCGCCAGCAGCCCCGGGAGTCATCAGCCCCAGCATTTT
-,-,TRBJ1-5,TRBV7-9,CASSRTGSNQPQHF,TGTGCCAGCAGCCGTACAGGAAGCAATCAGCCCCAGCATTTT
TRBD1,few,TRBJ1-2,TRBV7-6,CASSASGGEGYTF,TGTGCCAGCAGCGCCTCAGGGGGGGAAGGCTACACCTTC
TRBD1,-,TRBJ2-6,TRBV20-1,CSAWRDRPRGGANVLTF,TGCAGTGCTTGGCGGGACAGGCCACGGGGAGGGGCCAACGTCCTGACTTTC
-,-,TRBJ1-6,TRBV21-1,CARRDKPNSPLHF,TGTGCCAGAAGGGACAAACCTAATTCACCCCTCCACTTT
-,-,TRBJ1-2,TRBV12-3/TRBV12-4,CASSPTGTVPYGYTF,TGTGCCAGCAGTCCCACCGGGACCGTTCCTTATGGCTACACCTTC
-,-,TRBJ1-2,TRBV29-1,CSAQSGMDGYTF,TGCAGCGCCCAGTCAGGGATGGATGGCTACACCTTC
-,-,TRBJ2-7,TRBV28,CASSPPGDGKFDHEQYF,TGTGCCAGCAGTCCCCCCGGGGACGGAAAATTTGATCACGAGCAGTACTTC
TRBD1,-,TRBJ2-5,TRBV5-6,CASSFRDRGNETQYF,TGTGCCAGCAGCTTTCGGGACAGGGGCAACGAGACCCAGTACTTC
TRBD1,-,TRBJ2-1,TRBV10-3,CAISEAAGQGGNEQFF,TGTGCCATCAGTGAGGCAGCGGGACAGGGGGGGAATGAGCAGTTCTTC
TRBD2,-,TRBJ2-7,TRBV20-1,CSAREWRESSYEQYF,TGCAGTGCTAGAGAGTGGCGGGAGAGCTCCTACGAGCAGTACTTC
-,-,TRBJ2-7,TRBV7-3,CASSLKPGPHYEQYF,TGTGCCAGCAGCTTGAAACCGGGACCCCACTACGAGCAGTACTTC
-,-,TRBJ1-1,TRBV9,CASSVGLEGDAFF,TGTGCCAGCAGCGTAGGGTTGGAAGGGGACGCTTTCTTT
-,-,TRBJ2-4,TRBV5-1,CASSSPTGDLAKNIRYF,TGCGCCAGCAGCTCTCCCACAGGTGATCTAGCCAAAAACATTCGGTACTTC
TRBD1,-,TRBJ1-2,TRBV28,CASSLILGQGVYGYTF,TGTGCCAGCAGTTTAATACTTGGGCAGGGGGTGTATGGCTACACCTTC
-,few,TRBJ1-2,TRBV28,CASSLRAQPQRYTF,TGTGCCAGCAGTTTGCGGGCCCAACCCCAGCGGTACACCTTC
TRBD2,-,TRBJ2-7,TRBV28,CASRRGTSASSYEQYF,TGTGCCAGCAGGCGTGGGACTAGCGCAAGCTCCTACGAGCAGTACTTC